Listed below are T cell receptor beta chains from one sample, sequenced in a study of graft-versus-host responses after intestinal transplantation. Produced via immunoSEQ multiplex PCR; TCRdb's table is partial and in-frame only. This table has about 4,600 clones, approximately 25% appearing once. Material: alloreactive CD4+ T cells from a mixed lymphocyte reaction culture, obtained before intestinal transplant. The receptors were sampled from a human patient who received an intestinal transplant. Each CDR3 is given with its conserved first and last residue. The D gene is left open where the match is weak. Clone size is stated in some rows and not others, as once, few, many or a class when expanded.

TRBV6-5,TRBJ1-2,TRBD1,few,CASSEQGSYGYTF,TGTGCCAGCAGCGAACAGGGGTCATATGGCTACACCTTC
TRBV6-9,TRBJ1-3,NA,few,CASSYSRGGLGNTIYF,TGTGCCAGCAGTTACTCCCGAGGGGGGTTGGGAAACACCATATATTTT
TRBV4-1,TRBJ1-2,NA,once,CASSYYHQNRKTYGYTF,TGCGCCAGCAGCTATTACCACCAGAACCGAAAGACCTATGGCTACACCTTC
TRBV7-6,TRBJ1-5,NA,few,CASSLGAGAGEAQHF,TGTGCCAGCAGCTTAGGGGCAGGTGCTGGGGAGGCCCAGCATTTT
TRBV6-1,TRBJ2-2,TRBD2,NA,CASSEPSLAGVTGELFF,TGTGCCAGCAGTGAGCCCTCACTAGCGGGAGTTACCGGGGAGCTGTTTTTT
TRBV10-1,TRBJ2-2,TRBD1,NA,CASSGQGANTGELFF,TGCGCCAGCAGTGGACAGGGGGCGAACACCGGGGAGCTGTTTTTT
TRBV14,TRBJ1-1,TRBD1,NA,CASSPGQGWGNTEAFF,TGTGCCAGCAGCCCGGGACAGGGTTGGGGGAACACTGAAGCTTTCTTT
TRBV7-6,TRBJ2-5,NA,once,CASSLGFLWGETQYF,TGTGCCAGCAGCTTAGGCTTCTTGTGGGGAGAGACCCAGTACTTC
TRBV7-2,TRBJ2-7,TRBD2,NA,CASSLGGGRSVEQYF,TGTGCCAGCAGCTTAGGTGGCGGGAGGTCTGTCGAGCAGTACTTC
TRBV6-4,TRBJ1-1,NA,NA,CASSDRDGTEAFF,TGTGCCAGCAGTGACAGGGATGGGACTGAAGCTTTCTTT
TRBV7-4,TRBJ2-1,NA,NA,CASSRDSYNEQFF,TGTGCCAGCAGCAGGGACTCCTACAATGAGCAGTTCTTC
TRBV7-9,TRBJ2-1,NA,NA,CASSPPGAGINEQFF,TGTGCCAGCAGCCCCCCTGGGGCAGGGATCAATGAGCAGTTCTTC
TRBV6-6,TRBJ1-5,NA,large,CASSYLVGGVQPQHF,TGTGCCAGCAGTTACTTAGTGGGGGGTGTGCAGCCCCAGCATTTT